These 10 T cell receptor beta chains share one sample of origin, sequenced in a study of T cells after yellow fever vaccination. TCRdb used MiXCR to reprocess the 5' RACE reads, holding one entry per CDR3 protein. This sample has some 240,000 distinct CDR3 sequences, with 3% to 3.5% found just once. Sequencing used CD4+ T cells sorted from PBMCs, obtained 10 days after the yellow fever booster vaccination. These receptors originate from a man aged 18 to 35 who received the YFV17D yellow fever vaccine.

There are a few counts of this clonotype. The chain has TRBV7-2 and TRBJ2-1; possible D gene TRBD2, 7 bases. Germline CDR1 is SGHTA and CDR2 is FQGNSA. Trimming removed 0 bases from V and 7 bases from J, with 16 bases in between. The CDR3 length is 16 residues. CDR3 in amino acids: CASSLALRGGANEQFF. In nucleotides, the CDR3 is TGTGCCAGCAGCTTAGCGTTGAGGGGGGGAGCAAATGAGCAGTTCTTC. Full variable domain (rest looked up from reference TRBV7-2 and TRBJ2-1): GAGVSQSPSNKVTEKGKDVELRCDPISGHTALYWYRQSLGQGLEFLIYFQGNSAPDKSGLPSDRFSAERTGGSVSTLTIQRTQQEDSAVYLCASSLALRGGANEQFFGPGTRLTVL.

This clonotype was found a few times. The V call is TRBV4-3, the J call TRBJ1-3; possible D gene TRBD1, 6 bases. The CDR3 runs to 16 residues. Deletions cut 6 bases from V and 0 bases from J, with 15 bases between. Germline V gene data show CDR1 as LGHNA and CDR2 as YSLEER. CDR3: CASRRGGAFSGNTIYF. In nucleotides, the CDR3 is TGCGCCAGCAGGAGAGGGGGAGCTTTCTCTGGAAACACCATATATTTT.

This clonotype was seen ten or more times. The rearrangement links TRBV4-3 to TRBJ1-6, with no clear D. The CDR3 contains 16 residues. Trimming cost V 3 bases and J 0 bases, with 9 bases left between them. CDR1 and CDR2 from the germline V gene are LGHNA and YSLEER. The CDR3 sequence: CASSQAHSSYNSPLHF. In DNA form, the CDR3 reads TGCGCCAGCAGCCAGGCACACAGCTCCTATAATTCACCCCTCCACTTT.

This clonotype has ten or more counts. V gene TRBV7-9 combines with J gene TRBJ2-7; tentatively, D is TRBD2 (6 bases). With 5 bases removed from V and 3 bases from J, the gap between germline ends came to 20 bases. The CDR3 has 16 amino acids. Looked up from germline, CDR1 is SEHNR and CDR2 is FQNEAQ (reference sequence). The CDR3 here is CASSNTPAGHRYEQYF. For the CDR3, the DNA is TGTGCCAGCAGCAATACCCCGGCGGGGCACCGCTACGAGCAGTACTTC.

At least ten counts were recorded for this clonotype. The chain couples TRBV4-1 to TRBJ1-1, with 8 positions matching TRBD1. This CDR3 comprises 15 residues. Germline loops: CDR1 MGHRA, CDR2 YSYEKL. V dropped 4 bases and J dropped 1; count of bases not matched to a gene: 5. Here the CDR3 DNA reads TGCGCCAGCAGCCGAACCGGGACAGGGAACACTGAAGCTTTCTTT. It encodes CASSRTGTGNTEAFF.

This clonotype appeared a few times. J is TRBJ1-4 and V is TRBV4-3; unclear D gene. The ends were cut back, 1 base at V and 5 bases at J, with 11 bases in the middle. The germline V gene has CDR1 LGHNA and CDR2 YSLEER. The CDR3 covers 15 residues. The CDR3 DNA follows: TGCGCCAGCAGCCAAGTCACAGCTCCGAATGAAAAACTGTTTTTT. This gives the protein CASSQVTAPNEKLFF.

This clonotype was picked up many times. The CDR3 loop is CASVSGGGAVDGGELFF. The CDR3 coding sequence is TGCGCCAGCGTATCTGGCGGGGGGGCCGTTGACGGCGGGGAGCTGTTTTTT. The gene calls are TRBV5-1 and TRBJ2-2; TRBD2 aligns across 9 bases. In germline, CDR1 is SGHRS, CDR2 YFSETQ. After removal of 7 bases from V and 7 bases from J, the junction contained 17 bases not matched to a gene. This CDR3 spans 17 amino acids. The full variable domain, in which reference TRBV5-1 and TRBJ2-2 provide the parts outside the CDR3, is KAGVTQTPRYLIKTRGQQVTLSCSPISGHRSVSWYQQTPGQGLQFLFEYFSETQRNKGNFPGRFSGRQFSNSRSEMNVSTLELGDSALYLCASVSGGGAVDGGELFFGEGSRLTVL.

This clonotype was observed a handful of times. The chain has TRBV30 and TRBJ1-2, with D perhaps matching TRBD1 (5 bases). The CDR3 covers 12 residues. Germline CDR1 GTSNPN, CDR2 SVGIG (reference sequence). With 4 bases removed from V and 2 bases from J, the gap between germline ends came to 8 bases. The CDR3 bases are TGTGCCTGGACACCAGGGAACTATGGCTACACCTTC. Encoded protein: CAWTPGNYGYTF.

This clonotype has just a few counts. This rearrangement joins TRBV11-2 to TRBJ1-2, with a possible D match to TRBD1 (5 bases). The CDR3 totals 15 residues. Trimming removed 0 bases from V and 9 bases from J, with 17 bases in between. The germline gives CDR1 SGHAT, CDR2 FQNNGV. CDR3 sequence (DNA): TGTGCCAGCAGCTTAGACGGGCAGGGAGGGGATAGCTACACCTTC. Its protein product is CASSLDGQGGDSYTF.

This clonotype was detected ten times or more. CDR3 DNA sequence: TGCGCCAGCAGCTTGGCCTCAAGCTCCTACAATGAGCAGTTCTTC. This translates into CASSLASSSYNEQFF. The chain combines TRBV5-1 with TRBJ2-1; D not certain. This CDR3 has 15 amino acids. The germline V gene encodes CDR1 SGHRS and CDR2 YFSETQ. Trimming took 0 bases from V and 0 from J, leaving 7 bases between them.